The 25 T cell receptor beta chains below all came from one sample that was sequenced in a study of blood T cell repertoires in COVID-19. Profiled with immunoSEQ multiplex PCR; TCRdb holds only in-frame clones, not every one. The table shows around 190,000 clones, with 84% occurring only once. What was sequenced was PBMCs or T cells enriched from blood (not recorded which). The receptors derive from a woman aged 25 to 39 who had been exposed to COVID-19.

The chain is built from TRBV7-2 and TRBJ1-1; 8 bases agree with TRBD1. Germline loops: CDR1 SGHTA, CDR2 FQGNSA. The CDR3 contains 16 residues. V was pared by 3 bases and J by 1 base, with 7 bases of the junction left unmatched. CDR3 protein: CASSFSRTGPNTEAFF. CDR3 nucleotide sequence: TGTGCCAGCAGCTTTTCCCGGACAGGGCCGAACACTGAAGCTTTCTTT. Together with reference TRBV7-2 and TRBJ1-1, the CDR3 gives the full variable domain: GAGVSQSPSNKVTEKGKDVELRCDPISGHTALYWYRQSLGQGLEFLIYFQGNSAPDKSGLPSDRFSAERTGGSVSTLTIQRTQQEDSAVYLCASSFSRTGPNTEAFFGQGTRLTVV.

A note on this clone: A read error is the likely source, as a far larger clone sits one nucleotide away. The V gene is TRBV12-3 or TRBV12-4, the J gene TRBJ1-2, with a weak D call TRBD1 (6 bases). V was clipped by 6 bases and J by 6 bases, with 8 bases between them. The CDR3 is 11 amino acids. The DNA for the CDR3 is TGTGCCAGCAGCTCAGGGGATGGCTACACCTTC. Residues: CASSSGDGYTF.

In this sample, this clone turned up once. CDR3 amino acids: CASSPPTGGHEKLFF. In nucleotides, the CDR3 is TGTGCCAGCAGCCCCCCGACAGGGGGGCATGAAAAACTGTTTTTT. The rearrangement joins TRBV7-8 to TRBJ1-4; 9 nucleotides align to TRBD1. Germline CDR1 SGHVS, CDR2 FQNEAQ. This CDR3 is built from 15 residues. The ends lost 5 bases at V and 6 bases at J; junction bases unmatched: 7.

This clone appeared a few times. V and J are TRBV3-1 (or the pseudogene TRBV3-2) and TRBJ2-6; a possible D gene is TRBD2 (6 bases). The CDR3 spans 15 residues. V was trimmed by 6 bases and J by 0 bases, leaving 9 bases between them. Germline V gives CDR1 LGHDT, CDR2 YNNKEL (reference sequence). Written as DNA, the CDR3 is TGTGCCAGCAGTGGAGGGCTCTCTGGGGCCAACGTCCTGACTTTC. Protein product: CASSGGLSGANVLTF.

The rearrangement joins TRBV27 to TRBJ1-2, with 7 positions matching TRBD1. Germline V lookup: CDR1 MNHEY, CDR2 SMNVEV (reference sequence). V dropped 4 bases and J dropped 8; count of bases not matched to a gene: 10. The length of the CDR3 is 14 residues. Here the CDR3 DNA reads TGTGCCAGCAGTTCCCTGACAGGGCTCTTCGGCTACACCTTC. It translates to CASSSLTGLFGYTF.

The chain couples TRBV6-1 to TRBJ2-5; 8 nucleotides agree with TRBD2. Germline trimming cut 1 base from V and 13 bases from J; bases unmatched to any gene: 8. The CDR3 is 13 residues long. CDR1 MNHNS and CDR2 SASEGT come from the germline V gene. CDR3 in DNA: TGTGCCAGCAGTGAAGGGGGACTAGAACTGGGGTACTTC. It yields the protein CASSEGGLELGYF.

As DNA, the CDR3 is TGTGCCAGCACCCGCGCGGCGAGCAATCAGCCCCAGCATTTT. This encodes CASTRAASNQPQHF. V usage is TRBV5-6 and J usage is TRBJ1-5; D is undetermined. V lost 6 bases and J 1 base, leaving 11 bases between the germline ends. There are 14 residues in the CDR3. Germline CDR1 is SGHDT and CDR2 is YYEEEE.

The chain joins TRBV11-2 to TRBJ2-1; 7 bases map to TRBD2. CDR1 and CDR2 from the germline V gene are SGHAT and FQNNGV. The CDR3 runs to 18 residues. With 4 bases clipped from V and 0 bases from J, the junction kept 12 bases outside the gene matches. The CDR3 DNA is TGTGCCAGCAGCTACCGGATGGCGGGGGTGAGCTCCTACAATGAGCAGTTCTTC. Translating gives CASSYRMAGVSSYNEQFF.

The chain is built from TRBV12-3 or TRBV12-4 and TRBJ1-1; D perhaps matches TRBD1 (6 bases). The V and J ends lost 1 base and 5 bases respectively, with 8 bases between them. CDR3 length equals 13 residues. The CDR3 DNA follows: TGTGCCAGCAGTTTAGGTAGGGGGACTGAAGCTTTCTTT. Its translation: CASSLGRGTEAFF.

This clone has only one observation. V and J are TRBV14 and TRBJ1-1, with D possibly matching TRBD1 (5 bases). In germline, CDR1 is SGHDN, CDR2 FVKESK. The CDR3 has 13 amino acids. V lost 1 base and J lost 6, with 9 bases in between. CDR3 sequence: CASSQVGGSEAFF. The DNA of the CDR3 is TGTGCCAGCAGCCAAGTCGGGGGGTCTGAAGCTTTCTTT.

A single count supports this clone. V is TRBV7-8 and J is TRBJ1-2, with unresolved D. The CDR3 contains 13 residues. CDR1 is SGHVS, CDR2 FQNEAQ, per germline. V dropped 4 bases and J dropped 4 bases, with 10 bases sitting between them. The DNA for the CDR3 is TGTGCCAGCAGCTCCCCGGGAGGCTATGGCTACACCTTC. It encodes CASSSPGGYGYTF. The whole variable domain, filled in from reference TRBV7-8 and TRBJ1-2, reads GAGVSQSPRYKVAKRGQDVALRCDPISGHVSLFWYQQALGQGPEFLTYFQNEAQLDKSGLPSDRFFAERPEGSVSTLKIQRTQQEDSAVYLCASSSPGGYGYTFGSGTRLTVV.

The J gene is TRBJ1-5, the V gene TRBV28; 7 bases map to TRBD1. V trimming: 7 bases; J trimming: 6 bases; junction bases outside the gene matches: 3. CDR1 is MDHEN and CDR2 is SYDVKM in the germline V gene. CDR3 length equals 12 residues. DNA for the CDR3: TGTGCCAGCAAGGGGGCCGGTCAGCCCCAGCATTTT. It is translated as CASKGAGQPQHF.

This clone showed up just a few times. The V call is TRBV7-8, the J call TRBJ1-2; a possible D gene is TRBD1 (6 bases). Between the trimmed V and J ends, which lost 6 bases and 6 bases, there was a span of 17 bases. The CDR3 is made up of 14 amino acids. Germline V gene lookup returns CDR1 SGHVS and CDR2 FQNEAQ. The CDR3 is CASRGPGVRNGYTF. The CDR3 nucleotides are TGTGCCAGCAGAGGACCAGGGGTTAGGAATGGCTACACCTTC.

The chain carries TRBV5-5 and TRBJ2-7; 8 bases align to TRBD2. Germline-derived CDR1 and CDR2 are SGHKS and YYEKEE (reference sequence). The CDR3 consists of 17 residues. The junction had 19 bases not matched to a gene; V was cut back by 10 bases and J by 1 base. The CDR3 DNA sequence: TGTGCCCGCCGGGCGGCCGGGGGGGACACAACTTCCTACGAGCAGTACTTC. This sequence encodes CARRAAGGDTTSYEQYF.

The genes are TRBV7-2 and TRBJ2-1; 11 positions agree with TRBD1. Trimming at V came to 4 bases and at J to 4 bases, leaving 3 bases not matched to a gene. The CDR3 runs 15 residues. Germline assignment: CDR1 SGHTA and CDR2 FQGNSA. The DNA for the CDR3 is TGTGCCAGCAGCTGGGGACAGGGGGAATACAATGAGCAGTTCTTC. This translates into CASSWGQGEYNEQFF.

The rearrangement uses TRBV4-2 and TRBJ1-4; the D is unclear. The ends were cut back, 1 base at V and 6 bases at J, with 12 bases in the middle. CDR3 length: 15 residues. Germline V lookup: CDR1 LGHNA, CDR2 YNFKEQ. The CDR3 loop is CASSQGPSVDEKLFF. As DNA, the CDR3 is TGTGCCAGCAGCCAAGGTCCCAGCGTAGATGAAAAACTGTTTTTT.

The chain carries TRBV29-1 and TRBJ1-2; 7 bases match TRBD1. V was clipped by 8 bases and J by 6 bases; unmatched bases: 6. Per the germline V gene, CDR1 is SQVTM and CDR2 is ANQGSEA. The CDR3 is 11 residues long. The CDR3 coding sequence is TGCAGCTTAAGGGGGCCTGATGGCTACACCTTC. Residues: CSLRGPDGYTF. Drawing the rest from reference TRBV29-1 and TRBJ1-2, the complete variable domain is SAVISQKPSRDICQRGTSLTIQCQVDSQVTMMFWYRQQPGQSLTLIATANQGSEATYESGFVIDKFPISRPNLTFSTLTVSNMSPEDSSIYLCSLRGPDGYTFGSGTRLTVV.

This rearrangement joins TRBV5-1 to TRBJ1-5; 7 positions match TRBD1. Trimming removed 3 bases from V and 2 bases from J; junction bases left unmatched: 5. The CDR3 is 15 amino acids. The germline gives CDR1 SGHRS, CDR2 YFSETQ. The CDR3 DNA sequence: TGCGCCAGCAGCTCCGGAGACAGGGGCAATCAGCCCCAGCATTTT. This encodes CASSSGDRGNQPQHF.

On this clone: Possible read error: a much larger clone is one base away. At the DNA level, this CDR3 is encoded by other sequences in the same sample as well. V usage is TRBV6-1 and J usage is TRBJ2-3; 13 nucleotides match TRBD2. The CDR3 is 15 residues long. Germline assignment: CDR1 MNHNS and CDR2 SASEGT. The V and J ends lost 2 bases and 4 bases, in that order; junction bases with no gene match: 0. CDR3 sequence reads: CASSETSGGADTQYF. The CDR3 bases are TGTGCCAGCAGTGAAACTAGCGGGGGGGCAGATACGCAGTATTTT.

This chain joins TRBV7-7 and TRBJ1-6; D ambiguous. Germline values: CDR1 SSHAT, CDR2 FNYEAQ (reference sequence). Trimming left V 1 base short and J 9 bases short, with 7 bases between. CDR3 length: 13 amino acids. CDR3 coding DNA: TGTGCCAGCAGCTTAGATCAGGTTTCACCCCTCCACTTT. It is translated as CASSLDQVSPLHF.

The chain carries TRBV11-3 and TRBJ2-3; a weak D match, TRBD1 (5 bases). V lost 4 bases, J lost 3 bases, and 14 bases lay in between. Germline V gene data show CDR1 as SGHNT and CDR2 as YENEEA. CDR3 size: 15 residues. CDR3 sequence (DNA): TGTGCCAGCAGCTCCAGGGTCCAGGGAACAGATACGCAGTATTTT. This encodes CASSSRVQGTDTQYF. Supplemented by reference TRBV11-3 and TRBJ2-3, the full variable domain reads EAGVVQSPRYKIIEKKQPVAFWCNPISGHNTLYWYLQNLGQGPELLIRYENEEAVDDSQLPKDRFSAERLKGVDSTLKIQPAELGDSAVYLCASSSRVQGTDTQYFGPGTRLTVL.

The table lists this clone with a few counts. This sequence joins TRBV4-1 and TRBJ1-6; tentative D call: TRBD1 (6 bases). The CDR3 is 20 residues long. Germline V gene lookup returns CDR1 MGHRA and CDR2 YSYEKL. The germline V and J ends were trimmed by 5 bases and 0 bases, with 23 bases remaining between them. CDR3 protein: CASSYKNQGKGSSYNSPLHF. CDR3 nucleotides: TGCGCCAGCAGCTACAAGAACCAGGGGAAGGGGTCCTCCTATAATTCACCCCTCCACTTT.

The rearrangement joins TRBV18 to TRBJ2-4; perhaps TRBD1 as D (6 bases). There are 16 residues in the CDR3. In germline, CDR1 is KGHSH, CDR2 LQKENI. Trimming stripped 3 bases from V and 0 bases from J, with 12 bases between. The CDR3 DNA sequence: TGTGCCAGCTCACCTTGGGGGCCATCAGCCAAAAACATTCAGTACTTC. As protein: CASSPWGPSAKNIQYF.

The J gene is TRBJ2-2, the V gene TRBV11-2; D is ambiguous. The germline V and J ends were trimmed by 2 bases and 3 bases, with 4 bases remaining between them. Germline values: CDR1 SGHAT, CDR2 FQNNGV. The CDR3 has 13 amino acids. The CDR3 region is CASSLLDTGELFF. CDR3 in DNA: TGTGCCAGCAGCTTATTAGACACCGGGGAGCTGTTTTTT.

The sample holds one count of this clone. The chain carries TRBV30 and TRBJ1-6; D unresolved. The germline V gene has CDR1 GTSNPN and CDR2 SVGIG (reference sequence). Between the trimmed V and J ends, which lost 5 bases and 5 bases, there was a span of 16 bases. The CDR3 length is 15 residues. This CDR3 reads CAWGRTEGHNSPLHF. The CDR3 DNA reads TGTGCCTGGGGCCGGACGGAGGGTCATAATTCACCCCTCCACTTT.